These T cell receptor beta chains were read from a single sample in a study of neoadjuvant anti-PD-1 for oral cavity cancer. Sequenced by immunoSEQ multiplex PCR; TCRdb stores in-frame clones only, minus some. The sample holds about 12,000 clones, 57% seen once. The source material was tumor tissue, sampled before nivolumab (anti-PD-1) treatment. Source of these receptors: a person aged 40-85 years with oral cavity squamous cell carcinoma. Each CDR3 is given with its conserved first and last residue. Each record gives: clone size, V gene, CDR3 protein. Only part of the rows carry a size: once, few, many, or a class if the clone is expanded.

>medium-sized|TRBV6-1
CASRIRQGPDTQYF
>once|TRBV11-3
CASSLQGGTEAFF
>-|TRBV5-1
CASTTSGGSYEQYF
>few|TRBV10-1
CASSKLDIGEQFF
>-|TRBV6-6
CASSKQGGHQPQHF
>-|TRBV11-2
CASRPAGPTGQYF
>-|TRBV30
CAWMRQGNTEAFF
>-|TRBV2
CASTRQGVNYGYTF
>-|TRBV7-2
CASSDSVAGDDNEQFF
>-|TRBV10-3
CAISVDEKETQYF
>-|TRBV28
CASSSNTPGLERETQYF
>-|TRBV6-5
CASSYGGGYGYTF
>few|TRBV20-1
CSASQGYEQYF
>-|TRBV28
CASSLDASAPVNEQFF
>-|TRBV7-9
CASSPAGGPYEQYF
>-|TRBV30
CAWSAFLAPLRPYEQYF
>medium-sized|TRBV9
CASSVERGYGYTF
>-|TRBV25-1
CASSEFKDTEAFF
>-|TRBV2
CASKQGTSTDTQYF
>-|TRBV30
CAWTPPGAGANVLTF
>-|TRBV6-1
CASSEALGGQGNEQYF
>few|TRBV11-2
CASSLDGPLDEQFF
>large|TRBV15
CATSGDRTEAFF
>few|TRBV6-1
CASSEAVGQGANQPQHF
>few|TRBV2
CASSDMRQRLYNEQFF
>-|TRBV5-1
CASSVQGVPGELFF
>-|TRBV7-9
CASSQGQGWEQYF
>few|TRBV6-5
CASSYPGQQYF
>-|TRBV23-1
CASSQRGRGLNTEAFF
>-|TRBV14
CASSSLTDYQETQYF